This T cell receptor (beta chain) was recorded in a study of technical replicates of blood from a few donors. Only in-frame clones appear in the TCRdb table, and some are missing; sequencing was by immunoSEQ multiplex PCR. This table holds around 97,000 clones, about 95% found once. Germline V gene data show CDR1 as WSHSY and CDR2 as SAAADI. Trimming cost V 6 bases and J 5 bases; bases outside gene matches: 11. This CDR3 comprises 16 residues. V and J are TRBV10-2 and TRBJ2-3; the match to TRBD1 covers 10 bases. The sequence came from a human donor in good health. What was sequenced was T cells isolated from PBMCs. The CDR3 reads CASRDTGTGVGDTQYF. Here the CDR3 DNA reads TGCGCCAGCAGGGATACCGGGACAGGGGTCGGAGATACGCAGTATTTT.